The 14 T cell receptor beta chains presented below share a single source sample, sequenced in a study of blood T cell repertoires in COVID-19. The assay was immunoSEQ multiplex PCR, and TCRdb's table has in-frame clones only and misses some. Found here are tens of thousands of clones, roughly 85% of them singletons; the top ten hold about two fifths. The material sequenced was peripheral blood. These receptors were obtained from a man aged 55-75 years with active or convalescent COVID-19.

This sequence joins TRBV28 and TRBJ1-1, with D unresolved. Germline CDR1 is MDHEN and CDR2 is SYDVKM. The CDR3 contains 13 residues. Trimming left V 1 base short and J 10 bases short, with 13 bases between. The CDR3 sequence is CASSLFRRAIAFF. The CDR3 bases are TGTGCCAGCAGTTTATTTCGGAGGGCGATAGCTTTCTTT.

CDR3: CASSFVGREAWGYEQFF. The CDR3 DNA sequence: TGCGCCAGCAGCTTTGTAGGGCGGGAGGCCTGGGGGTATGAGCAGTTCTTC. The genes are TRBV5-1 and TRBJ2-1; TRBD2 matches at 8 bases. Germline V gene data show CDR1 as SGHRS and CDR2 as YFSETQ. CDR3 size: 17 residues. The V segment lost 2 bases and the J segment 8 bases; nucleotides outside the gene matches: 15.

The V call is TRBV19, the J call TRBJ1-3; D might be TRBD1 (6 bases). Trimming shortened V by 10 bases and J by 7 bases, and 23 bases separated the two germline ends. This CDR3 has 15 amino acids. The germline gives CDR1 LNHDA, CDR2 SQIVND (reference sequence). The CDR3 here is CATGVGTPARNTIYF. CDR3 DNA sequence: TGTGCCACCGGAGTCGGGACACCCGCAAGGAACACCATATATTTT.

CDR3 sequence reads: CASSLNSDYGYTF. The CDR3, as DNA: TGTGCCAGCAGCTTAAATTCAGACTATGGCTACACCTTC. This rearrangement joins TRBV7-2 to TRBJ1-2, with D hard to call. This CDR3 is built from 13 residues. V lost 2 bases, J lost 3 bases, and 7 bases lay in between. From germline, CDR1 is SGHTA and CDR2 FQGNSA.

This clone was seen only once. The V gene is TRBV23-1, the J gene TRBJ2-7; TRBD2 might be the D (5 bases). TRBV23-1 is recorded as an ORF, its role being uncertain. CDR3 length equals 17 residues. Trimming shortened V by 6 bases and J by 0 bases, and 21 bases separated the two germline ends. CDR3 nucleotide sequence: TGCGCCAGCAGCTACCCGAGGAGGAGAAAAGACTCCTACGAGCAGTACGTC. Encoded protein: CASSYPRRRKDSYEQYV.

The rearrangement links TRBV7-2 to TRBJ2-3; D might be TRBD1 (6 bases). Germline V CDR1 and CDR2: SGHTA, FQGNSA. The V gene lost 5 bases and the J gene lost 1 base, with 13 bases spanning the gap. The CDR3 totals 15 residues. The CDR3 DNA sequence: TGTGCCAGCAGCCCGAACAGGGCTGGCACAGATACGCAGTATTTT. Its translation: CASSPNRAGTDTQYF.

CDR3 in amino acids: CASSLDRASGNTIYF. CDR3 DNA sequence: TGTGCCAGCAGCTTGGACAGGGCGTCAGGAAACACCATATATTTT. The genes are TRBV5-4 and TRBJ1-3, with D possibly being TRBD1 (6 bases). Germline-derived CDR1 and CDR2 are SGHNT and YYREEE (reference sequence). This CDR3 has 15 amino acids. V was shortened by 0 bases and J by 4 bases, with 11 bases between the two germline ends.

This sequence joins TRBV2 and TRBJ2-2, with a tentative D call TRBD1 (5 bases). In germline, CDR1 is SNHLY, CDR2 FYNNEI. V dropped 4 bases and J dropped 1 base, with 13 bases sitting between them. The CDR3 is 16 residues long. The CDR3 bases are TGTGCCAGCAGTGCACGCAGGGCCGAGAACACCGGGGAGCTGTTTTTT. Translation gives CASSARRAENTGELFF.

This chain joins TRBV12-3 or TRBV12-4 and TRBJ2-6; tentative D call: TRBD1 (6 bases). Trimming cost V 6 bases and J 7 bases, with 10 bases left between them. The length of the CDR3 is 13 residues. The CDR3 DNA sequence: TGTGCCAGCAGCCCGGACAGAGCCAACGTCCTGACTTTC. This translates into CASSPDRANVLTF.

CDR3 protein: CASSLSSQGRSEAFF. CDR3 sequence (DNA): TGTGCCAGCAGTTTATCGAGTCAGGGGCGGTCGGAAGCTTTCTTT. This chain connects TRBV27 to TRBJ1-1; D might be TRBD1 (6 bases). Between the trimmed V and J ends, which lost 0 bases and 8 bases, there was a span of 16 bases. The CDR3 has 15 amino acids. CDR1 is MNHEY and CDR2 is SMNVEV in the germline V gene (reference sequence).

This clone came up once. V usage is TRBV6-5 and J usage is TRBJ2-1, with D unclear. The CDR3 has 16 amino acids. Trimming shortened V by 1 base and J by 5 bases, and 15 bases separated the two germline ends. Germline loops: CDR1 MNHEY, CDR2 SVGAGI. The CDR3 coding sequence is TGTGCCAGCAGTTACTTGTGGGTGGCAGGCCACAATGAGCAGTTCTTC. Its protein is CASSYLWVAGHNEQFF.

The chain employs TRBV12-3 or TRBV12-4 and TRBJ1-2; D uncertain. Deletions cut 6 bases from V and 1 base from J, with 9 bases between. This CDR3 contains 13 residues. The CDR3 is CASSQTLNYGYTF. In DNA form, the CDR3 reads TGTGCCAGCAGCCAGACTCTTAACTATGGCTACACCTTC.

This rearrangement joins TRBV19 to TRBJ1-1, with 9 positions matching TRBD1. V shed 6 bases, J shed 0 bases, and the junction held 11 bases outside the gene matches. This CDR3 comprises 17 residues. In germline, CDR1 is LNHDA, CDR2 SQIVND (reference sequence). The CDR3 spells CASSPRPGTGLNTEAFF. The CDR3 nucleotides are TGTGCCAGTAGCCCGAGACCCGGGACAGGGTTGAACACTGAAGCTTTCTTT.

V usage is TRBV5-1 and J usage is TRBJ1-2; the match to TRBD1 covers 8 bases. Trimming at V came to 0 bases and at J to 8 bases, leaving 3 bases not matched to a gene. CDR1 SGHRS and CDR2 YFSETQ come from the germline V gene. The CDR3 length is 13 residues. CDR3: CASSLDRGGGYTF. CDR3 nucleotides: TGCGCCAGCAGCTTGGACAGGGGGGGCGGCTACACCTTC.